These T cell receptor beta chains were read from a single sample in a study of shared clonotypes between healthy human individuals. Clones were read by immunoSEQ multiplex PCR, and TCRdb kept only the in-frame ones, dropping some. The table includes about 490,000 clones, 60% to 80% detected once. Sequencing was carried out using PBMCs. These receptors all stem from a woman aged 40 to 50 in good health. Some clones in this sample may be carry-over from other donors' samples. Both conserved end residues are part of each CDR3.

j_call: TRBJ2-3
v_call: TRBV15
cdr3_aa: CATSTSGVTDTQYF

j_call: TRBJ1-1
v_call: TRBV6-1
cdr3_aa: CASSAYVLSDTEAFF

j_call: TRBJ2-7
v_call: TRBV5-1
cdr3_aa: CASSFQGTGAEEQYF

j_call: TRBJ1-1
v_call: TRBV5-4
cdr3_aa: CASSLDRGLSFGTEAFF

j_call: TRBJ2-2
v_call: TRBV7-3
cdr3_aa: CASSSRGYTGELFF

j_call: TRBJ2-1
v_call: TRBV7-3
cdr3_aa: CASSLTRARRNEQFF

j_call: TRBJ2-2
v_call: TRBV7-8
cdr3_aa: CASSLGLVGAGELFF

j_call: TRBJ2-7
v_call: TRBV5-1
cdr3_aa: CASAPGDHSTSSYEQYF

j_call: TRBJ2-5
v_call: TRBV5-6
cdr3_aa: CASSLKETQYF

j_call: TRBJ2-7
v_call: TRBV19
cdr3_aa: CASSSRDTVLSYEQYF